In its sample, the clone carrying this T cell receptor beta chain was seen a few times. Its antigen is undetermined. This record belongs to a study of CD8 T cells in ankylosing spondylitis. V dropped 0 bases and J dropped 8 bases, with 16 bases sitting between them. Germline CDR1 and CDR2: LGHNA and YNFKEQ. This CDR3 is built from 16 residues. TCRdb reprocessed the 5' RACE reads via MiXCR and lists one record per CDR3 protein. The sample carries a few hundred thousand distinct CDR3 sequences, 20% to 25% recorded once. Whole-study results and caveats: Ankylosing spondylitis blood appeared to be characterized by a TCR beta motif of eight highly homologous variants. Previous work reported some of these motif variants in the synovial fluid and blood of reactive arthritis.

The chain combines TRBV4-2 with TRBJ2-2, with D possibly matching TRBD2 (5 bases). Sequenced: blood, either unsorted or a sorted T cell fraction (not recorded which). This clonotype was sampled from a male donor with ankylosing spondylitis. The CDR3 DNA reads TGTGCCAGCAGCCAAGATCCTAGCAGCAGTGAAGGGGAGCTGTTTTTT. This translates into CASSQDPSSSEGELFF.